Each of the 24 T cell receptor beta chains below was sequenced from the same sample in a study of blood T cell repertoires in COVID-19. Sequenced by immunoSEQ multiplex PCR; TCRdb stores in-frame clones only, minus some. The repertoire consists of 250,000 or so clones, with around 90% occurring once and the leading ten covering approximately 1.3%. Input material: PBMCs or T cells enriched from blood (not recorded which). The receptors derive from a human donor in a cohort exposed to, infected with or recovered from COVID-19 (not recorded which). The donor label of this sample is uncertain.

The chain has TRBV11-2 and TRBJ2-7; TRBD2 might be the D (7 bases). V lost 1 base and J lost 0, with 16 bases in between. Germline lookup yields CDR1 SGHAT and CDR2 FQNNGV. The CDR3 is 17 residues long. In DNA form, the CDR3 reads TGTGCCAGCAGCTTAGCCCTGGGGGGGACACCCTCCTACGAGCAGTACTTC. It specifies CASSLALGGTPSYEQYF.

The chain combines TRBV10-3 with TRBJ1-2; D possibly corresponds to TRBD1 (5 bases). The ends were cut back, 3 bases at V and 7 bases at J, with 12 bases in the middle. This CDR3 is 13 amino acids long. The germline CDR1 and CDR2 sequences are ENHRY and SYGVKD. The CDR3 spells CAISDRAEIGYTF. The CDR3 DNA reads as TGTGCCATCAGTGACAGGGCTGAAATTGGCTACACCTTC.

The chain carries TRBV9 and TRBJ1-4; D is possibly TRBD1 (5 bases). CDR1 is SGDLS and CDR2 is YYNGEE in the germline V gene. The CDR3 contains 14 residues. V was trimmed by 1 base and J by 8 bases, leaving 12 bases between them. CDR3 amino acids: CASSVTGRDEKLFF. CDR3 bases: TGTGCCAGCAGCGTAACAGGACGAGACGAAAAACTGTTTTTT.

This rearrangement joins TRBV3-1 (or the pseudogene TRBV3-2) to TRBJ2-3; 9 nucleotides line up with TRBD1. Germline loops: CDR1 LGHDT, CDR2 YNNKEL (reference sequence). The ends lost 3 bases at V and 6 bases at J; junction bases unmatched: 7. The CDR3 has 15 residues. The chain's CDR3 is CASSQGTGLWDTQYF. CDR3 sequence (DNA): TGTGCCAGCAGCCAGGGGACAGGGTTATGGGATACGCAGTATTTT.

The J gene is TRBJ1-2, the V gene TRBV7-2; D call uncertain. The CDR3 runs to 16 residues. The germline gives CDR1 SGHTA, CDR2 FQGNSA. V was cut by 7 bases and J by 2 bases, with 20 bases left in between. In DNA form, the CDR3 reads TGTGCCAGCACCCTCACGGGGATTGACTTAAACTATGGCTACACCTTC. Translated, it gives CASTLTGIDLNYGYTF.

The chain joins TRBV24-1 to TRBJ1-2; TRBD1 might be the D (6 bases). The CDR3 covers 14 residues. The V end lost 5 bases, the J end lost 8 bases, and 17 bases lay between the germline ends. Germline CDR1 reads KGHDR; CDR2 reads SFDVKD. This CDR3 reads CATSGLGPQGGYTF. As DNA, the CDR3 is TGTGCCACCAGTGGTCTGGGGCCACAGGGCGGCTACACCTTC.

The rearrangement uses TRBV30 and TRBJ1-4; 8 nucleotides line up with TRBD1. This CDR3 comprises 14 residues. CDR1 and CDR2 (germline): GTSNPN, SVGIG (reference sequence). The V and J ends lost 4 bases and 8 bases, in that order; junction bases with no gene match: 9. Written as DNA, the CDR3 is TGTGCCTGGACCCAGGACAGGGTCGAAGAAAAACTGTTTTTT. As protein: CAWTQDRVEEKLFF.

The V call is TRBV18, the J call TRBJ1-1; no clear D. V dropped 5 bases and J dropped 4 bases, with 5 bases sitting between them. Germline CDR1 reads KGHSH; CDR2 reads LQKENI. The CDR3 totals 11 residues. CDR3 in amino acids: CASSEGTEAFF. The CDR3 DNA reads as TGTGCCAGCTCAGAGGGCACTGAAGCTTTCTTT.

The rearrangement uses TRBV15 and TRBJ2-3; D is perhaps TRBD1 (6 bases). Germline lookup yields CDR1 LNHNV and CDR2 YYDKDF (reference sequence). The CDR3 sequence is 16 residues long. V shed 0 bases and J shed 0 bases, with 10 bases lying between them. CDR3 loop: CATSREGASSTDTQYF. Here the CDR3 DNA reads TGTGCCACCAGCAGAGAGGGGGCTAGTAGCACAGATACGCAGTATTTT.

The V gene is TRBV3-1 (or the pseudogene TRBV3-2), the J gene TRBJ1-1; D gene ambiguous. The CDR3 length is 13 residues. Deletions cut 4 bases from V and 5 bases from J, with 11 bases between. Germline V gene sequence: CDR1 LGHDT, CDR2 YNNKEL (reference sequence). CDR3 loop: CASSPGERTEAFF. The CDR3 DNA follows: TGTGCCAGCAGCCCGGGTGAACGGACTGAAGCTTTCTTT.

The genes are TRBV10-3 and TRBJ1-6; TRBD1 might be the D (5 bases). The V gene lost 11 bases and the J gene lost 7 bases, with 15 bases spanning the gap. This CDR3 has 13 residues. Looked up from germline, CDR1 is ENHRY and CDR2 is SYGVKD. Here the CDR3 DNA reads TGTGCCGTTCAAACGGACACAAATTCACCCCTCCACTTT. Encoded protein: CAVQTDTNSPLHF.

V is TRBV5-6 and J is TRBJ2-7; the match to TRBD1 covers 8 bases. This CDR3 is 16 amino acids long. J gave up 2 bases and V 3 bases, and 10 bases lay outside the gene matches. From germline, CDR1 is SGHDT and CDR2 YYEEEE. CDR3 bases: TGTGCCAGCAGCTCGATCCGGACAGGGAGGACCTACGAGCAGTACTTC. Its translation is CASSSIRTGRTYEQYF.

The chain carries TRBV19 and TRBJ2-3; D may be TRBD1 (6 bases). CDR3 length: 13 amino acids. Germline V lookup: CDR1 LNHDA, CDR2 SQIVND (reference sequence). The V end lost 6 bases, the J end lost 4 bases, and 11 bases lay between the germline ends. This CDR3 is CASRGAGADTQYF. The CDR3 nucleotides are TGTGCCAGTAGGGGGGCCGGAGCAGATACGCAGTATTTT.

This sequence joins TRBV7-8 and TRBJ2-1; 13 positions match TRBD2. This CDR3 contains 18 residues. V shed 0 bases and J 8 bases; nucleotides not matched to a gene: 10. From germline, CDR1 is SGHVS and CDR2 FQNEAQ. This CDR3 reads CASSLARVLAGGLYEQFF. For the CDR3, the DNA is TGTGCCAGCAGCTTAGCAAGGGTACTAGCGGGGGGGCTCTATGAGCAGTTCTTC.

This clone has just one count. The chain recombines TRBV6-5 with TRBJ2-1; 9 positions agree with TRBD2. V trimming: 2 bases; J trimming: 6 bases; junction bases outside the gene matches: 8. The germline V gene encodes CDR1 MNHEY and CDR2 SVGAGI. CDR3 length equals 16 residues. For the CDR3, the DNA is TGTGCCAGCAGTTACGCGGGGGGGGCAGGTTTCAATGAGCAGTTCTTC. This translates into CASSYAGGAGFNEQFF.

This clone came up a few times. This sequence joins TRBV2 and TRBJ2-7; 10 bases are shared with TRBD2. The CDR3 has 14 amino acids. V was pared by 7 bases and J by 3 bases, with 6 bases of the junction left unmatched. Germline CDR1 and CDR2: SNHLY and FYNNEI. The CDR3 DNA reads TGTGCCAGCATAGCCGAGCGGGGGGGCTACGAGCAGTACTTC. Protein sequence: CASIAERGGYEQYF.

The rearrangement joins TRBV7-2 to TRBJ1-1, with D hard to call. The V and J ends lost 6 bases and 5 bases respectively, with 13 bases between them. CDR1 and CDR2 from the germline V gene are SGHTA and FQGNSA. The CDR3 is made up of 13 amino acids. CDR3 sequence reads: CASRKEGWTEAFF. The CDR3 DNA reads TGTGCCAGCAGGAAGGAGGGTTGGACTGAAGCTTTCTTT.

The gene calls are TRBV19 and TRBJ2-7; D might be TRBD2 (6 bases). With 5 bases removed from V and 3 bases from J, the gap between germline ends came to 14 bases. The length of the CDR3 is 14 residues. CDR1 is LNHDA, CDR2 SQIVND, per germline (reference sequence). The CDR3 DNA reads as TGTGCCAGTAGTCCCGCCGGGGGAAACTACGAGCAGTACTTC. It translates to CASSPAGGNYEQYF.

This chain joins TRBV10-3 and TRBJ1-2; 9 nucleotides match TRBD1. The CDR3 is made up of 15 amino acids. Trimming removed 3 bases from V and 4 bases from J; junction bases left unmatched: 6. Germline CDR1 and CDR2: ENHRY and SYGVKD. The CDR3 DNA follows: TGTGCCATCAGTGAAGGGGACAGGGCAGTCTATGGCTACACCTTC. Translating gives CAISEGDRAVYGYTF.

This clone was counted a few times. The V call is TRBV19, the J call TRBJ2-3; TRBD2 agrees at 12 bases. This CDR3 is 17 amino acids long. V shed 3 bases, J shed 2 bases, and the junction held 6 bases outside the gene matches. Germline V gives CDR1 LNHDA, CDR2 SQIVND (reference sequence). The CDR3 DNA follows: TGTGCCAGTAGTATTAGTCTAGCGGGGGGGTCCACAGATACGCAGTATTTT. Translating it yields CASSISLAGGSTDTQYF.

The count of this clone is one. Other DNA sequences in the sample encode the same CDR3. The chain uses TRBV30 and TRBJ1-4; TRBD1 aligns across 9 bases. V lost 3 bases and J lost 6; bases outside the gene matches: 2. This CDR3 has 13 residues. Germline V CDR1 and CDR2: GTSNPN, SVGIG (reference sequence). In DNA, the CDR3 is TGTGCCTGGAGGGGGACAGGGTATGAAAAACTGTTTTTT. This translates into CAWRGTGYEKLFF. Using reference TRBV30 and TRBJ1-4 for the parts outside the CDR3, the full variable domain is SQTIHQWPATLVQPVGSPLSLECTVEGTSNPNLYWYRQAAGRGLQLLFYSVGIGQISSEVPQNLSASRPQDRQFILSSKKLLLSDSGFYLCAWRGTGYEKLFFGSGTQLSVL.

The genes are TRBV10-3 and TRBJ1-1, with D possibly TRBD1 on 5 matching bases. The ends were cut back, 6 bases at V and 3 bases at J, with 11 bases in the middle. In germline, CDR1 is ENHRY, CDR2 SYGVKD. This CDR3 has 13 residues. The CDR3 loop reads CAIRPGGDTEAFF. CDR3 sequence (DNA): TGTGCCATCAGGCCCGGGGGGGACACTGAAGCTTTCTTT.

The rearrangement uses TRBV6-1 and TRBJ1-2, with D perhaps TRBD1 (6 bases). Between the trimmed V and J ends, which lost 1 base and 13 bases, there was a span of 10 bases. The germline V gene encodes CDR1 MNHNS and CDR2 SASEGT. CDR3 length: 11 residues. CDR3 bases: TGTGCCAGCAGTGAAGACAGGGATTCCACCTTC. This encodes CASSEDRDSTF.

This chain joins TRBV7-2 and TRBJ2-7; TRBD1 agrees at 8 bases. V lost 2 bases to trimming and J lost 4 bases; unmatched junction nucleotides: 4. This CDR3 is 14 amino acids long. Germline loops: CDR1 SGHTA, CDR2 FQGNSA. The CDR3 spells CASSLSGGGYEQYF. The CDR3 nucleotides are TGTGCCAGCAGCTTATCAGGGGGCGGGTACGAGCAGTACTTC.